The rows below give T cell receptor beta chains drawn from one sample of a study of regulatory and conventional T cells in RAG deficiency. Sequencing was performed with immunoSEQ multiplex PCR; in TCRdb, only in-frame clones are kept and a portion is missing. The data show roughly 32,000 clones, around 89% seen once. This sample also appeared in a second study, on regulatory T cells.

The specimen was CD8+ T cells sorted from blood. The receptors come from a human donor in good health. The CDR3 runs from the conserved cysteine through the conserved F or W. Fields, in order: J gene, clone size, V gene, D gene, CDR3 length, CDR3 DNA, CDR3 protein. The D gene is left open where the match is weak. Size tells how often a clone was seen (once, few, many) or the class of an expanded clone, and some rows leave it out.

TRBJ1-1	-	TRBV6-4	-	13	TGTGCCAGCAGTGTCTCGCAGCAAACTGAAGCTTTCTTT	CASSVSQQTEAFF
TRBJ2-7	-	TRBV5-4	TRBD1	15	TGTGCCAGCAGCTTGGAGACAGGGTCGGTCTACGAGCAGTACTTC	CASSLETGSVYEQYF
TRBJ1-1	-	TRBV9	-	14	TGTGCCAGCAGCGTAGACGGGATGAACACTGAAGCTTTCTTT	CASSVDGMNTEAFF
TRBJ1-2	-	TRBV5-6	-	14	TGTGCCAGCAGCCCAAGTGGGAACAGGGAAGGCTACACCTTC	CASSPSGNREGYTF
TRBJ1-3	-	TRBV5-6	-	14	TGTGCCAGCAGCTTGTCGGAATCTGGAAACACCATATATTTT	CASSLSESGNTIYF
TRBJ1-6	once	TRBV7-3	-	14	TGTGCCAGCAGCTTAATCGGCCCAGGATCACCCCTCCACTTT	CASSLIGPGSPLHF
TRBJ2-7	-	TRBV2	TRBD1	14	TGTGCCAGTGCCGTGGGACAGGGACGGTACGAGCAGTACTTC	CASAVGQGRYEQYF
TRBJ1-3	-	TRBV30	-	16	TGTGCCTGGAGCAACTCAGGGTATAGCTCTGGAAACACCATATATTTT	CAWSNSGYSSGNTIYF
TRBJ1-6	-	TRBV27	-	15	TGTGCCAGCAGTTCCTTGATCGGAATAGATTCACCCCTCCACTTT	CASSSLIGIDSPLHF
TRBJ1-5	-	TRBV19	-	14	TGTGCCAGTAGAGGGGGGTTGGGCAATCAGCCCCAGCATTTT	CASRGGLGNQPQHF
TRBJ1-4	once	TRBV9	TRBD1	16	TGTGCCAGCAGCGTTGGGGCAGGGGGCGGGAGTGAAAAACTGTTTTTT	CASSVGAGGGSEKLFF
TRBJ1-5	-	TRBV2	-	14	TGTGCCAGCAGTGAAGGGACAGCCAATCAGCCCCAGCATTTT	CASSEGTANQPQHF
TRBJ2-7	-	TRBV14	TRBD1	17	TGTGCCAGCAGCCAAGATCCGGGCTACAGGGGGCTTAGCGAGCAGTACTTC	CASSQDPGYRGLSEQYF
TRBJ1-1	-	TRBV11-2	-	12	TGTGCCAGCAGCTTAGACAGGGGCGAAGCTTTCTTT	CASSLDRGEAFF
TRBJ1-2	-	TRBV4-1	-	17	TGCGCCAGCAGCCAAGATCTGACAGGCCTCTATGACTATGGCTACACCTTC	CASSQDLTGLYDYGYTF
TRBJ1-1	once	TRBV5-1	TRBD1	15	TGCGCCAGCAGCTTGGAGCCAGGGGGGAGCACTGAAGCTTTCTTT	CASSLEPGGSTEAFF